The T cell receptor (beta chain) under discussion was sequenced for a study of blood T cell repertoires in COVID-19. Study processing details: Amplified reference gene primers provided the basis for estimating nucleated cell counts. Clones were read by immunoSEQ multiplex PCR, and TCRdb kept only the in-frame ones, dropping some. The V and J calls and clone size come from that table; D and trimming were worked out from the DNA. The repertoire holds approximately 250,000 clones, with 75% to 90% as singletons. V was shortened by 0 bases and J by 4 bases, with 10 bases between the two germline ends. The CDR3 is 14 amino acids. Germline V gene data show CDR1 as SGHRS and CDR2 as YFSETQ.

This TCR was recovered from a woman in her 70s with COVID-19, enrolled during active disease. The sequenced material came from peripheral blood. V and J are TRBV5-1 and TRBJ1-2, with a weak D call TRBD1 (5 bases). Here the CDR3 DNA reads TGCGCCAGCAGCTTGGGACAAGGGGTCTATGGCTACACCTTC. It codes for CASSLGQGVYGYTF.